This TCR beta chain was captured in a study of T cell repertoires in cytomegalovirus infection. Study-wide context: Signatures in public TCR beta sequences pointed to both CMV infection and matching HLA type.

The V segment lost 0 bases and the J segment 0 bases; nucleotides outside the gene matches: 10. Germline V gene sequence: CDR1 MNHEY, CDR2 SVGAGI. The CDR3 has 18 residues. Study results and caveats: Predominance within the ex vivo response was attributable to HLA-C-restricted CMV-specific TCR beta clonotypes.

This clonotype was seen more than once but under ten times. As yet, its antigen is unknown. TCRdb reprocessed the reads via MiXCR and lists one record per CDR3 protein. The data contain just over 450,000 distinct CDR3 sequences, about 42% of them singletons. Material: cultured PBMCs, obtained from culture after CMV antigen stimulation. The chain has TRBV6-5 and TRBJ2-7; 8 nucleotides match TRBD2. This clonotype was sampled from a human donor in good health (CMV status not recorded). Some clones in this sample may be carry-over from other donors' samples. For the CDR3, the DNA is TGTGCCAGCAGTTACTCGATCCTAGCGGGTGCCCTCTCCTACGAGCAGTACTTC. Translated: CASSYSILAGALSYEQYF.